This T cell receptor (beta chain) was profiled in a study of cytomegalovirus exposure and HLA in healthy donors. Findings of the study overall: Researchers counted about 150 TCR beta chains as cytomegalovirus-associated. A previous analysis found most TCR beta V segments productive roughly 90% or roughly 30% of the time.

13 Jbeta primers and 60 Vbeta primers were used for the PCR. Generated by immunoSEQ multiplex PCR, the TCRdb table keeps only in-frame clones and is missing some. The repertoire holds about 130,000 clones, with around 10% as singletons. Turning to this clone: No antigen is known for it.

Material: PBMCs. This receptor was identified in a woman aged 40-49 years in good health and CMV-seropositive.

CDR3 amino acids: CASSSGLAGGTSTDTQYF. CDR3 DNA sequence: TGCGCCAGCAGCTCGGGACTAGCGGGGGGGACTAGCACAGATACGCAGTATTTT. This chain links TRBV5-1 with TRBJ2-3, with 16 bases fitting TRBD2. The CDR3 contains 18 residues. Trimming removed 3 bases from V and 0 bases from J; junction bases left unmatched: 4. Germline assignment: CDR1 SGHRS and CDR2 YFSETQ.